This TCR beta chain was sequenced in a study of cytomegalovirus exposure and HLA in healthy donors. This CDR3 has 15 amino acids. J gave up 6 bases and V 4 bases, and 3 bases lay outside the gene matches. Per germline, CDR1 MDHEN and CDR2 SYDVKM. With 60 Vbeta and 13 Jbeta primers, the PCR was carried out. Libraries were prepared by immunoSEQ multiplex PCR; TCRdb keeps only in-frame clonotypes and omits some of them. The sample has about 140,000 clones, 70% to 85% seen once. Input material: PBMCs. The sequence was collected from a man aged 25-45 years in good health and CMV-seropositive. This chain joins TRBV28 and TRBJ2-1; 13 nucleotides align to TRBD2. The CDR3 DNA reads TGTGCCAGCAGTTCGGGACTAGCGGGGCCCAATGAGCAGTTCTTC. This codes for CASSSGLAGPNEQFF. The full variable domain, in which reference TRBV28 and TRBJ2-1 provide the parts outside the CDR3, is DVKVTQSSRYLVKRTGEKVFLECVQDMDHENMFWYRQDPGLGLRLIYFSYDVKMKEKGDIPEGYSVSREKKERFSLILESASTNQTSMYLCASSSGLAGPNEQFFGPGTRLTVL.